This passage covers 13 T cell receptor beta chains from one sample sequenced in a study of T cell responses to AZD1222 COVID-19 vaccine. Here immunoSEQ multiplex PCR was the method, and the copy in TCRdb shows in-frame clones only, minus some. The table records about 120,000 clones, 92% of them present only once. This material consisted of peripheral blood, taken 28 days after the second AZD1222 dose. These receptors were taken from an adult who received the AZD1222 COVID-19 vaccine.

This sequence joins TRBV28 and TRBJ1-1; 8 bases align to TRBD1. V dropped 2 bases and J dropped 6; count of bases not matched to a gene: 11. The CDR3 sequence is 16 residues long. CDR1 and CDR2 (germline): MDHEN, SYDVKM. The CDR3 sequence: CASSLPQGAKGSEAFF. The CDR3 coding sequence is TGTGCCAGCAGTTTACCCCAGGGGGCGAAGGGCTCTGAAGCTTTCTTT.

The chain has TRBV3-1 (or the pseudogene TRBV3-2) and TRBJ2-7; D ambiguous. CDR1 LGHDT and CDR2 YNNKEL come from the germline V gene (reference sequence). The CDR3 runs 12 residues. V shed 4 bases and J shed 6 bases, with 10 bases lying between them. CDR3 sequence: CASSLNFREQYF. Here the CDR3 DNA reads TGTGCCAGCAGCCTTAACTTCCGCGAGCAGTACTTC.

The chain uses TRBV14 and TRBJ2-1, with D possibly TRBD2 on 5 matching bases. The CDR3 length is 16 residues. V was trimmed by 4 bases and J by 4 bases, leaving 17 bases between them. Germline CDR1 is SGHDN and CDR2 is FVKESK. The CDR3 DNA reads TGTGCCAGCAGCCGCCGGGAAAGTGGGGAATACAATGAGCAGTTCTTC. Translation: CASSRRESGEYNEQFF.

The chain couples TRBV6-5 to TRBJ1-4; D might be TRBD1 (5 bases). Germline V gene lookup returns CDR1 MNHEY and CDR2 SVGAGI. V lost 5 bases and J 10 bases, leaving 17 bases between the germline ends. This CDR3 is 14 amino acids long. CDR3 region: CASSPPGLSGKLFF. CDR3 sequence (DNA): TGTGCCAGCAGTCCCCCGGGACTTTCTGGAAAACTGTTTTTT.

This CDR3 is CASSYSEGGWEKLFF. CDR3 bases: TGTGCCAGCAGTTACTCTGAAGGGGGCTGGGAAAAACTGTTTTTT. This chain links TRBV6-5 with TRBJ1-4, with 7 bases fitting TRBD1. With V trimmed by 0 bases and J by 8 bases, 6 bases remained unmatched. Germline V gives CDR1 MNHEY, CDR2 SVGAGI. The CDR3 runs 15 residues.

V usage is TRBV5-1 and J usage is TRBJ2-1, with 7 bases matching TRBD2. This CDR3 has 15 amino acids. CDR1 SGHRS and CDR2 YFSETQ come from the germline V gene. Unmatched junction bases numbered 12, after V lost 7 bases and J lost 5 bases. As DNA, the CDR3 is TGCGCCAGCTGGTATGAGGCTAGCGGCAACAATGAGCAGTTCTTC. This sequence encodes CASWYEASGNNEQFF.

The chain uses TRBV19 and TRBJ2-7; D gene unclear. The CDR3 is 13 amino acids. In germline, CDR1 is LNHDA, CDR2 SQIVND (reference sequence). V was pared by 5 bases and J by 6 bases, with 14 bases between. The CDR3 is CASSYSLQTEQYF. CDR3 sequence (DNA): TGTGCCAGTAGTTATAGCCTCCAGACCGAGCAGTACTTC.

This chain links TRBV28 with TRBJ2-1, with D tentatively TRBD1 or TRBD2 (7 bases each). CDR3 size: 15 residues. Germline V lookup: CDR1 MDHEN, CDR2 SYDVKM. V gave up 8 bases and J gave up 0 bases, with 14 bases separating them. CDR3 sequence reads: CASLRGGSSYNEQFF. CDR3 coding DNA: TGTGCCAGCCTCAGGGGGGGCAGCTCCTACAATGAGCAGTTCTTC.

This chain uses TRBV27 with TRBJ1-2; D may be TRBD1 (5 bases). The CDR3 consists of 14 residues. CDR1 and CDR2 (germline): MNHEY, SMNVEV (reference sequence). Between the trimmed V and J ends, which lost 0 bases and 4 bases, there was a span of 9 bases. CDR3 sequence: CASSLSGTVYGYTF. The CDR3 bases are TGTGCCAGCAGTTTATCAGGGACGGTCTATGGCTACACCTTC.

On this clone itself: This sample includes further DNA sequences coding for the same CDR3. CDR3 sequence (DNA): TGCGCCAGCAGCTTGGCCGGGGGCCAAGAGACCCAGTACTTC. It specifies CASSLAGGQETQYF. The chain combines TRBV5-1 with TRBJ2-5; tentatively, D is TRBD2 (6 bases). The CDR3 consists of 14 residues. The V end lost 0 bases, the J end lost 1 base, and 7 bases lay between the germline ends. Per the germline V gene, CDR1 is SGHRS and CDR2 is YFSETQ.

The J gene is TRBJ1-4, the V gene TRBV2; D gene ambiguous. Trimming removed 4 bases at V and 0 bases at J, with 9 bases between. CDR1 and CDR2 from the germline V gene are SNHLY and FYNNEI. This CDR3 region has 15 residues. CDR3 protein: CASSGHEATNEKLFF. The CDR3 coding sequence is TGTGCCAGCAGTGGACACGAAGCAACTAATGAAAAACTGTTTTTT.

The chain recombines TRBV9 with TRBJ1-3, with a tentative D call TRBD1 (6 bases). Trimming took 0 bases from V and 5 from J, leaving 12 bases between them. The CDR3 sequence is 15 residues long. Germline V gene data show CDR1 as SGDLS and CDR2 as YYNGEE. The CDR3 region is CASSVGGQGRNTIYF. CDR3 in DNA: TGTGCCAGCAGCGTAGGGGGGCAAGGACGAAACACCATATATTTT.

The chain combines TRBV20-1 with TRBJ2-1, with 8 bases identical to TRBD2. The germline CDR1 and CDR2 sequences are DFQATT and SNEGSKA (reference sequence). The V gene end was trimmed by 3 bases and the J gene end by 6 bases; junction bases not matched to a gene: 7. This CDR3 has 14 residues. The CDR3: CSASRGGPINEQFF. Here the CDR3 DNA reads TGCAGTGCTAGTCGGGGGGGGCCGATCAATGAGCAGTTCTTC.